A single sample is the source of the 6 T cell receptor beta chains below, sequenced in a study of cytomegalovirus exposure and HLA in healthy donors. PCR primers comprised 60 Vbeta and 13 Jbeta primers. Clones were read by immunoSEQ multiplex PCR, and TCRdb kept only the in-frame ones, dropping some. The sample shows 100,000 or so clones, approximately 79% of them seen only once. Sequenced sample: PBMCs. The source of these receptors is a woman aged 40 to 49 in good health and CMV-seronegative.

The chain links TRBV7-9 to TRBJ2-7; 7 positions match TRBD1. This CDR3 spans 14 amino acids. Germline CDR1 SEHNR, CDR2 FQNEAQ (reference sequence). Trimming cost V 7 bases and J 4 bases; bases outside gene matches: 10. In DNA form, the CDR3 reads TGTGCCAGCACCGCTACAGGGGTACTATACGAGCAGTACTTC. It codes for CASTATGVLYEQYF.

This rearrangement joins TRBV6-5 to TRBJ1-5, with D uncertain. Trimming left V 4 bases short and J 5 bases short, with 9 bases between. The CDR3 totals 13 residues. Per the germline V gene, CDR1 is MNHEY and CDR2 is SVGAGI. CDR3 loop: CASSSRRDQPQHF. The CDR3 nucleotides are TGTGCCAGCAGTTCCAGGAGGGATCAGCCCCAGCATTTT.

This clone was recorded once. The genes are TRBV7-2 and TRBJ2-2; 13 bases line up with TRBD2. Germline CDR1 reads SGHTA; CDR2 reads FQGNSA. The trim removed 5 bases at V and 6 bases at J, leaving 3 bases unmatched. The CDR3 consists of 15 residues. The CDR3 protein is CASSAGLAGAGELFF. The CDR3 nucleotides are TGTGCCAGCAGCGCCGGACTAGCGGGGGCCGGGGAGCTGTTTTTT.

This chain connects TRBV28 to TRBJ1-2; no clear D gene. The CDR3 sequence is 14 residues long. Deletions cut 4 bases from V and 7 bases from J, with 16 bases between. CDR1 and CDR2 (germline): MDHEN, SYDVKM. CDR3 bases: TGTGCCAGCAGTTCGCAAATTTTAGTCTTTGGCTACACCTTC. Residues: CASSSQILVFGYTF.

The gene calls are TRBV7-2 and TRBJ1-4; possibly TRBD1 for D (6 bases). V lost 5 bases to trimming and J lost 7 bases, with 11 bases between them. CDR3 size: 13 residues. Germline CDR1 SGHTA, CDR2 FQGNSA. The CDR3 reads CASSVQGREKLFF. The DNA for the CDR3 is TGTGCCAGCAGCGTACAGGGCCGTGAAAAACTGTTTTTT.

The V call is TRBV18, the J call TRBJ1-3; 7 positions match TRBD1. The CDR3 consists of 18 residues. Unmatched junction bases numbered 11, after V lost 3 bases and J lost 0 bases. Looked up from germline, CDR1 is KGHSH and CDR2 is LQKENI. The CDR3: CASSPMTGPLRSGNTIYF. The CDR3 DNA reads TGTGCCAGCTCACCTATGACAGGGCCCCTGCGCTCTGGAAACACCATATATTTT.